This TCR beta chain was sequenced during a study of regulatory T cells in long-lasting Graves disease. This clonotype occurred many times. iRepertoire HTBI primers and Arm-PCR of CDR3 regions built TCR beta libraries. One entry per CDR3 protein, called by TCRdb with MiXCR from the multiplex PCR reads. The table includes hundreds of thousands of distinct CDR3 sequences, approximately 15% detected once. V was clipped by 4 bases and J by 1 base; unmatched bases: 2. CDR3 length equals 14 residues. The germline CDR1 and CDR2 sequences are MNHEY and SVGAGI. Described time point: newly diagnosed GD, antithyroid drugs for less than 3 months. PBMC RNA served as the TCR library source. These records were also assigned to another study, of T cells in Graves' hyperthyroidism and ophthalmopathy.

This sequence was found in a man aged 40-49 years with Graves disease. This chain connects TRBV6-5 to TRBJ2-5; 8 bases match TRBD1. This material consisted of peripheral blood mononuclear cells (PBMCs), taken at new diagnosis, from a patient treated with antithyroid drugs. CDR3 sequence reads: CASSLTGAQETQYF. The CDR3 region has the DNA TGTGCCAGCAGTTTGACAGGGGCCCAAGAGACCCAGTACTTC.